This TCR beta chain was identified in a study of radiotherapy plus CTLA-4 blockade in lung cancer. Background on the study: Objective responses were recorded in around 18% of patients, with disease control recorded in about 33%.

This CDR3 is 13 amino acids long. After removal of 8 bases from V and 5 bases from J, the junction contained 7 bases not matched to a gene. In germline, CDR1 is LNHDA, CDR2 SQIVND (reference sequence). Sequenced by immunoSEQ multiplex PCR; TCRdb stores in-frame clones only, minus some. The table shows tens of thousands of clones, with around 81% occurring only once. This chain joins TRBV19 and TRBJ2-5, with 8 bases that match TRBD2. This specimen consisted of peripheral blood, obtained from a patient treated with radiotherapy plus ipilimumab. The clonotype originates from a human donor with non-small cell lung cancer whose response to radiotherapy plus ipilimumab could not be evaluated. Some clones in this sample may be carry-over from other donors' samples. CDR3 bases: TGTGCCAGTGCCGGGACTAGGTTTGAGACCCAGTACTTC. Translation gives CASAGTRFETQYF.